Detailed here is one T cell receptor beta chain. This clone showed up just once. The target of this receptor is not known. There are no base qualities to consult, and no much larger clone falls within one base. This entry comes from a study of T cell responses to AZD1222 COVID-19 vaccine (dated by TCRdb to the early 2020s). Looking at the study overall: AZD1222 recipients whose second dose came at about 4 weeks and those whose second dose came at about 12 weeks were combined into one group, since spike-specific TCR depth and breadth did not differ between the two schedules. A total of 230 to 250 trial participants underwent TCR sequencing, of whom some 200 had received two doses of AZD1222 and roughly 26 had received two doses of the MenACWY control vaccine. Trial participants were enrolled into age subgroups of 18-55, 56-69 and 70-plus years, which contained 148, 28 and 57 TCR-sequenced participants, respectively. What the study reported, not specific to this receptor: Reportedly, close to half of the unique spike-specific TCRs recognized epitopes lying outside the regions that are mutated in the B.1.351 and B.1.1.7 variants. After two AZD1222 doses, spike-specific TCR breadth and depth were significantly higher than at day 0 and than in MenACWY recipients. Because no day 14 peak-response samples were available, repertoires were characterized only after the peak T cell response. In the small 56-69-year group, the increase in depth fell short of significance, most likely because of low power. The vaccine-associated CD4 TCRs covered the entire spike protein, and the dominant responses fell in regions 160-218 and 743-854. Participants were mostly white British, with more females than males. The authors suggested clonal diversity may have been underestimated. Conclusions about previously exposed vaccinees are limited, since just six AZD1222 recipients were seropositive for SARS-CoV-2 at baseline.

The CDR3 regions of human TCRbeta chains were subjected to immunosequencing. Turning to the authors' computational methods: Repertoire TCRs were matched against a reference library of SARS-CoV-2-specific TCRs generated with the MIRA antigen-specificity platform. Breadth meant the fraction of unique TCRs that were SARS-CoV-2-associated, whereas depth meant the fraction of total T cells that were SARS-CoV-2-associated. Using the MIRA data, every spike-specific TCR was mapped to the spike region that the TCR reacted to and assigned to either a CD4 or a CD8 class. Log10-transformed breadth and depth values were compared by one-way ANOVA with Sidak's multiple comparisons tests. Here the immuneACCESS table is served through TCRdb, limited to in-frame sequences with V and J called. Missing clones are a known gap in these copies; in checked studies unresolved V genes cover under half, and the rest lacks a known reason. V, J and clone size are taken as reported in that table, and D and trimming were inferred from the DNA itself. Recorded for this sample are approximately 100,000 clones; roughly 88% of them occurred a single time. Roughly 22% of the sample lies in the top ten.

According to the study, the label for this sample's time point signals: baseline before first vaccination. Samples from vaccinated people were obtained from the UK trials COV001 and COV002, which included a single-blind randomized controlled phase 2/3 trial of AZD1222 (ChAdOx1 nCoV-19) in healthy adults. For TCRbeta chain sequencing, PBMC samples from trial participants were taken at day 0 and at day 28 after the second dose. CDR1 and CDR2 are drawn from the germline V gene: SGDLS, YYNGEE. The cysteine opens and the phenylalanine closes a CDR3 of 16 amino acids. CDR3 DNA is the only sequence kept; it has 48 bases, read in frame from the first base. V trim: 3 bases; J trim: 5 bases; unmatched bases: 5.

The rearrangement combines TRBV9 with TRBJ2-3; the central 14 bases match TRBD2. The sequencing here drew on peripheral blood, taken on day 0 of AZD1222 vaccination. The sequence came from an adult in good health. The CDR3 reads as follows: CASSGLAGGPVDTQYF. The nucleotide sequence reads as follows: TGTGCCAGCAGCGGACTAGCGGGAGGGCCGGTAGATACGCAGTATTTT. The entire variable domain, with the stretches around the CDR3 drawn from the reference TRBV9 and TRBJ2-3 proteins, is DSGVTQTPKHLITATGQRVTLRCSPRSGDLSVYWYQQSLDQGLQFLIQYYNGEERAKGNILERFSAQQFPDLHSELNLSSLELGDSALYFCASSGLAGGPVDTQYFGPGTRLTVL.